These 7 T cell receptor beta chains share one sample of origin, sequenced in a study of graft-versus-host responses after intestinal transplantation (dated by TCRdb to the early 2020s). The library came from the immunoSEQ multiplex PCR assay. The source is immuneACCESS, and TCRdb retained only in-frame sequences with V and J called. Part of the clones is not carried over; for the studies checked, unresolved V genes explain less than half of this, and the remainder is unexplained. Present in this sample are around 97,000 clones, about 90% of which were seen just once. Together, the top ten hold roughly 5.5% of the sample. Explained via the paper, the time point label denotes: cells obtained before transplantation from donor or recipient. The antigens for these receptors are not known. This sample comprised unstimulated CD8+ T cells sorted from spleen or lymph node cells, obtained before intestinal transplant. These receptors were obtained from a human donor who received an intestinal transplant.

This chain links TRBV5-1 with TRBJ1-6; 7 nucleotides align to TRBD1. Germline CDR1 and CDR2: SGHRS and YFSETQ. This CDR3 is built from 15 residues. Trimming took 4 bases from V and 10 from J; bases not matched to a gene: 11. CDR3 nucleotides: TGCGCCAGCAGCCCGGAGACAGGGCGTTTATCACCCCTCCACTTT. Encoded protein: CASSPETGRLSPLHF.

V usage is TRBV6-5 and J usage is TRBJ2-7, with TRBD2 matching over 9 bases. With V trimmed by 5 bases and J by 5 bases, 10 bases remained unmatched. The germline gives CDR1 MNHEY, CDR2 SVGAGI. The CDR3 totals 15 residues. CDR3 amino acids: CASSPGLAGFHEQYF. DNA of the CDR3: TGTGCCAGCAGTCCGGGACTAGCAGGTTTCCACGAGCAGTACTTC.

The CDR3 sequence: CASSLTAEGDPSQYNEQFF. In DNA form, the CDR3 reads TGTGCCAGCAGCCTGACCGCCGAGGGGGATCCATCCCAATACAATGAGCAGTTCTTC. The rearrangement joins TRBV2 to TRBJ2-1; possibly TRBD1 for D (6 bases). From germline, CDR1 is SNHLY and CDR2 FYNNEI. There are 19 residues in the CDR3. V lost 6 bases and J 4 bases, leaving 28 bases between the germline ends.

The rearrangement uses TRBV30 and TRBJ1-5; D perhaps matches TRBD1 (6 bases). Germline V lookup: CDR1 GTSNPN, CDR2 SVGIG (reference sequence). The CDR3 spans 14 residues. V gave up 0 bases and J gave up 4 bases, with 10 bases separating them. CDR3 bases: TGTGCCTGGAGTGTGGGACACAGTAATCAGCCCCAGCATTTT. Translation: CAWSVGHSNQPQHF.

The CDR3 protein is CASSYGSETGTYEQYF. CDR3 coding DNA: TGTGCCAGCAGTTATGGGTCCGAGACAGGGACCTACGAGCAGTACTTC. The rearrangement links TRBV6-5 to TRBJ2-7, with TRBD1 matching over 7 bases. Germline CDR1 and CDR2: MNHEY and SVGAGI. The V segment lost 3 bases and the J segment 2 bases; nucleotides outside the gene matches: 10. The CDR3 sequence is 16 residues long.

This clone was observed a single time. This chain joins TRBV4-2 and TRBJ2-3; TRBD2 matches 14 bases. This CDR3 is built from 17 residues. J gave up 6 bases and V 4 bases, and 9 bases lay outside the gene matches. Germline V lookup: CDR1 LGHNA, CDR2 YNFKEQ. Written as DNA, the CDR3 is TGTGCCAGCAGCCCCCGGAGTCGGACTAGCGGGGGGGATACGCAGTATTTT. It translates to CASSPRSRTSGGDTQYF.

V and J are TRBV28 and TRBJ1-2; D possibly corresponds to TRBD1 (5 bases). Germline V gives CDR1 MDHEN, CDR2 SYDVKM. Trimming removed 5 bases from V and 5 bases from J, with 18 bases in between. This CDR3 is built from 15 residues. The CDR3 bases are TGTGCCAGCAGTCCTTCAGGGACGTTACATTATGGCTACACCTTC. It yields the protein CASSPSGTLHYGYTF.